This T cell receptor (beta chain) was documented in a study of naive and memory T cell subsets. Ligated cDNA underwent four rounds of PCR with nested alpha and beta constant region primers and SP2. TCRdb passed the 5' RACE reads through MiXCR, listing each CDR3 protein once. The sample has 30,000 or so distinct CDR3 sequences, over 15% seen once. TCR cDNA received a 3' ligated oligonucleotide that carried a UMI. Adult healthy volunteers gave 2.5 ml peripheral blood for whole-blood RNA. This sequence originates from a female donor in good health.

The CDR3 spells CASSQQGLDKNIQYF. The CDR3 DNA reads as TGCGCCAGCAGCCAACAGGGTCTCGACAAAAACATTCAGTACTTC. The chain carries TRBV5-1 and TRBJ2-4, with D perhaps TRBD1 (6 bases). CDR1 and CDR2 (germline): SGHRS, YFSETQ. CDR3 size: 15 residues. The V end lost 4 bases, the J end lost 3 bases, and 14 bases lay between the germline ends.